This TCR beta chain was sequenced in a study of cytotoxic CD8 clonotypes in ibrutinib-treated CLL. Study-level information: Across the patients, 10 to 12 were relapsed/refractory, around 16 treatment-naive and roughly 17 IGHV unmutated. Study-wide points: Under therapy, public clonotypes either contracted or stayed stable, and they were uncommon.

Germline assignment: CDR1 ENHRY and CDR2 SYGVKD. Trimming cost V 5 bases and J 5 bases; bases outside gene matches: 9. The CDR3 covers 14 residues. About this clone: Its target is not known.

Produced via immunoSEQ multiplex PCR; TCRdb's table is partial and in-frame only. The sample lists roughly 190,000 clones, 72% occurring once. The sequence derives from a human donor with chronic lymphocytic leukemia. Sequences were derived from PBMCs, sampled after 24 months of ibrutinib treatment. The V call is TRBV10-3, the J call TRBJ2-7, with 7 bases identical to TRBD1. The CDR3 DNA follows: TGTGCCATCAGTAGGACAGGTCCCAGGGACGAGCAGTACTTC. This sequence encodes CAISRTGPRDEQYF.